Listed below are T cell receptor beta chains from one sample, sequenced in a study of blood T cell repertoires in COVID-19. The table came from immunoSEQ multiplex PCR; TCRdb's copy has only in-frame clones and leaves some out. In the table there are almost 55,000 clones, 75% to 90% of which are singletons. Sequenced input: peripheral blood. The receptors originated from a human donor in a cohort sampled during active COVID-19. CDR3s include the opening cysteine and the closing phenylalanine or tryptophan. D genes are given only for firm matches.

v_gene	d_gene	j_gene	CDR3aa
TRBV7-6	NA	TRBJ2-2	CASSPQGSNTGELFF
TRBV6-1	NA	TRBJ1-1	CASSERRQRGVIMNTEAFF
TRBV6-5	NA	TRBJ2-7	CASNSQGGPYEQYF
TRBV25-1	NA	TRBJ1-1	CASLGRAGVAEAFF
TRBV18	TRBD1	TRBJ1-1	CASSLGTGGLIF
TRBV5-1	NA	TRBJ2-3	CATKSVGADTQYF
TRBV4-1	NA	TRBJ2-7	CASNQDTGFDDEQYF
TRBV18	NA	TRBJ1-2	CASSPTGDAARGYTF
TRBV18	NA	TRBJ2-7	CASSPYFASQGRDEQYF
TRBV19	NA	TRBJ1-1	CASSISKGGTEAFF
TRBV29-1	NA	TRBJ1-1	CSGGRGAEAFF
TRBV4-2	NA	TRBJ2-7	CASSQGSASAGYEQYF
TRBV7-2	NA	TRBJ2-5	CASSRQGRGETQYF
TRBV11-1	TRBD1	TRBJ2-2	CATASGTGNTGELFF
TRBV7-9	NA	TRBJ1-4	CASSLYSSAATNEKLFF
TRBV27	NA	TRBJ1-4	CASSVNRVGNEKLFF
TRBV27	NA	TRBJ1-2	CASSSGSAVLYGYTF